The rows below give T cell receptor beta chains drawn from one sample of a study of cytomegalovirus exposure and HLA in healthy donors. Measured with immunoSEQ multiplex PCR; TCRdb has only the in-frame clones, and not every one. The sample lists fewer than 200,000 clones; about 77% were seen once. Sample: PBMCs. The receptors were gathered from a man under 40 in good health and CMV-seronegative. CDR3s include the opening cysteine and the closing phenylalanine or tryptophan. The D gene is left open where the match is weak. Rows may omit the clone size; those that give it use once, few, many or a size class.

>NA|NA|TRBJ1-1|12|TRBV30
CAWGGRWSEAFF
TGTGCCTGGGGCGGGAGATGGTCTGAAGCTTTCTTT
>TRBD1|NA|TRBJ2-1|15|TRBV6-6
CASSQTGGPYNEQFF
TGTGCCAGCAGCCAGACAGGGGGCCCCTACAATGAGCAGTTCTTC
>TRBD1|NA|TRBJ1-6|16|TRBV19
CASSDIRDRGGSPLHF
TGTGCCAGTAGTGATATTCGGGACAGAGGCGGTTCACCCCTCCACTTT
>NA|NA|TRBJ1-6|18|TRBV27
CASSQTGQTGSYNSPLHF
TGTGCCAGCAGCCAGACAGGCCAGACAGGCTCCTATAATTCACCCCTCCACTTT
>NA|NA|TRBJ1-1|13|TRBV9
CASSAPGDTEAFF
TGTGCCAGCAGCGCCCCAGGGGACACTGAAGCTTTCTTT
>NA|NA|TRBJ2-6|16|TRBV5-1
CASSLEGGSGANVLTF
TGCGCCAGCAGCTTGGAGGGGGGGAGCGGGGCCAACGTCCTGACTTTC
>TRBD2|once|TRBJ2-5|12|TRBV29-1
CSFGRAKETQYF
TGCAGCTTTGGGAGGGCAAAAGAGACCCAGTACTTC
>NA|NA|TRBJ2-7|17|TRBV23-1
CASSHSSMRPPSYEQYF
TGCGCCAGCAGTCATTCCTCCATGAGGCCCCCCTCCTACGAGCAGTACTTC
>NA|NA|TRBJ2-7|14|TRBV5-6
CASSLDLGGYEQYF
TGTGCCAGCAGCTTGGATTTAGGGGGCTACGAGCAGTACTTC
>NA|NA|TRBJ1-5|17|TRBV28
CASSTYLGVAGNQPQHF
TGTGCCAGCAGTACATACCTAGGGGTTGCGGGCAATCAGCCCCAGCATTTT
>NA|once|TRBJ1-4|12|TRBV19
CASSHFREKLFF
TGTGCCAGTAGCCACTTTCGGGAAAAACTGTTTTTT
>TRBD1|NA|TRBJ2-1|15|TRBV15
CATSRGRGRANEQFF
TGTGCCACCAGCAGAGGAAGGGGGCGGGCCAATGAGCAGTTCTTC
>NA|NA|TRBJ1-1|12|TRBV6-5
CASINRSFRAFF
TGTGCCAGCATCAACCGGTCCTTTAGAGCTTTCTTT
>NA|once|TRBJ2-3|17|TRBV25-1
CASSEYGRGLNTDTQYF
TGTGCCAGCAGTGAATATGGGCGGGGGCTAAACACAGATACGCAGTATTTT
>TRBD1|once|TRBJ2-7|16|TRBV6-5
CASSYGVGQGNYEQYF
TGTGCCAGCAGTTACGGCGTAGGACAGGGGAACTACGAGCAGTACTTC
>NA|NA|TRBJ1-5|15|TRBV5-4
CASSGLPGLNQPQHF
TGTGCCAGCAGCGGGCTCCCGGGACTTAATCAGCCCCAGCATTTT
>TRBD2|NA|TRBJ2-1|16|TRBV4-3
CASSLASGGFLNEQFF
TGCGCCAGCAGCCTTGCTAGCGGGGGGTTTCTCAATGAGCAGTTCTTC
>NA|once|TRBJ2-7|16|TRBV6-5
CASSYSFRVHYYEQYF
TGTGCCAGCAGTTACTCATTCAGGGTCCACTACTACGAGCAGTACTTC
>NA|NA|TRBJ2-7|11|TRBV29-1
CSVEVGDKQYF
TGCAGCGTTGAAGTGGGGGACAAGCAGTACTTC
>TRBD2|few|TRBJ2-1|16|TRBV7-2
CASRESRTSGLNEQFF
TGTGCCAGCAGGGAAAGTCGGACTAGCGGGTTAAATGAGCAGTTCTTC
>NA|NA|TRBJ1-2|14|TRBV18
CASSPAGLDYGYTF
TGTGCCAGCTCACCGGCAGGGTTAGACTATGGCTACACCTTC
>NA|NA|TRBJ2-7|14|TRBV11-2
CASSWTGESREQYF
TGTGCCAGCAGCTGGACGGGAGAATCGCGAGAGCAGTACTTC
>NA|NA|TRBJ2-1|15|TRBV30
CAWRRLAFSYNEQFF
TGTGCCTGGAGGAGGCTAGCTTTCTCCTACAATGAGCAGTTCTTC
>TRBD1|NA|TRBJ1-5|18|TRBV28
CASSRGTVRFYSNQPQHF
TGTGCCAGCAGCCGCGGGACAGTCAGATTTTATAGCAATCAGCCCCAGCATTTT
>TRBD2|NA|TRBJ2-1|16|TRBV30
CAWSVQGGGRANEQFF
TGTGCCTGGAGTGTACAAGGAGGTGGGAGGGCAAATGAGCAGTTCTTC
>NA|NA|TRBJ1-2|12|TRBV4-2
CASSPRVGGYTF
TGTGCCAGCAGCCCCAGGGTGGGAGGCTACACCTTC
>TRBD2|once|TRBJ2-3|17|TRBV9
CASSAGGASGVTDTQYF
TGTGCCAGCAGCGCCGGGGGGGCTAGCGGTGTCACAGATACGCAGTATTTT
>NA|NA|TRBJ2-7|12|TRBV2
CASSDEIYEQYF
TGTGCCAGCAGTGATGAGATCTACGAGCAGTACTTC
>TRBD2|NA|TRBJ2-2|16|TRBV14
CASSQDTSGGHRELFF
TGTGCCAGCAGCCAAGATACTAGCGGGGGTCACCGGGAGCTGTTTTTT
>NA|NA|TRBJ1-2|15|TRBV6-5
CASSYSRGTNYGYTF
TGTGCCAGCAGTTACTCTCGGGGGACGAACTATGGCTACACCTTC
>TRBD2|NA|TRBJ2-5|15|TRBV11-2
CASSFTSGGGRTQYF
TGTGCCAGCAGCTTCACTAGCGGGGGGGGTCGGACCCAGTACTTC
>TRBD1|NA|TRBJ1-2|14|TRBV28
CASSPDRGPGGYTF
TGTGCCAGCAGCCCTGACAGGGGGCCCGGAGGCTACACCTTC
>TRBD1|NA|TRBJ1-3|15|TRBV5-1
CASRLDRGSGNTIYF
TGCGCCAGCAGATTGGACAGGGGATCTGGAAACACCATATATTTT
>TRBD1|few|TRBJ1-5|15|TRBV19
CASSPWTGGNQPQHF
TGTGCCAGTAGTCCCTGGACAGGGGGCAATCAGCCCCAGCATTTT
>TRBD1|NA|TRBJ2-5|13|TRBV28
CASSGTGRETQYF
TGTGCCAGCAGTGGGACAGGGCGGGAGACCCAGTACTTC
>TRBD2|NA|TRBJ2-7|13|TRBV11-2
CASSSGLGYEQYF
TGTGCCAGCAGCTCGGGACTAGGCTACGAGCAGTACTTC
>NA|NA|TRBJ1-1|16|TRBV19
CASSIGLQGGDTEAFF
TGTGCCAGTAGTATCGGTTTGCAGGGAGGGGACACTGAAGCTTTCTTT
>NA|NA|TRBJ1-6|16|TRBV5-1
CASSLSPRDQYSPLHF
TGCGCCAGCAGCTTATCTCCGCGGGACCAATATTCACCCCTCCACTTT
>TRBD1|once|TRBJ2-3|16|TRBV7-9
CASSLGGQGARDTQYF
TGTGCCAGCAGCTTAGGTGGGCAGGGGGCGCGGGATACGCAGTATTTT
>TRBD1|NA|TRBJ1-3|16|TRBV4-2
CASSRGDRGEGNTIYF
TGTGCCAGCAGCAGGGGAGACAGGGGAGAAGGAAACACCATATATTTT
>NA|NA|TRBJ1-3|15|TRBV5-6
CASSLAPGAGNTIYF
TGTGCCAGCAGCTTGGCCCCAGGGGCAGGAAACACCATATATTTT
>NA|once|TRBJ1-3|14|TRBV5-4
CASSLGGAGNTIYF
TGTGCCAGCAGCTTGGGGGGCGCTGGAAACACCATATATTTT
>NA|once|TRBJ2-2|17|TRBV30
CAWSPAFRRGRTGELFF
TGTGCCTGGAGTCCTGCTTTTAGGAGGGGGCGGACCGGGGAGCTGTTTTTT
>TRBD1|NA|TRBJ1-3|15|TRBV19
CASSIQGATGNTIYF
TGTGCCAGTAGTATTCAGGGGGCGACTGGAAACACCATATATTTT
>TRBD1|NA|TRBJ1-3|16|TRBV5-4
CASSLGQGFSGNTIYF
TGTGCCAGCAGCTTGGGACAGGGTTTCTCTGGAAACACCATATATTTT
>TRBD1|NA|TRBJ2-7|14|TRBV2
CASSPGQATYEQYF
TGTGCCAGCAGTCCAGGACAGGCAACCTACGAGCAGTACTTC
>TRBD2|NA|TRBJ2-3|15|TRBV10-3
CAISPGTRYADTQYF
TGTGCCATCAGTCCGGGGACTAGATATGCAGATACGCAGTATTTT
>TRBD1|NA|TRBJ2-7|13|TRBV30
CAWTQGAFYEQYF
TGTGCCTGGACCCAGGGGGCTTTTTACGAGCAGTACTTC